Described below is a single T cell receptor beta chain sequence and its context. The specificity of this receptor is unknown. Base qualities are not at hand, and no much larger clone is one base apart. Systemically healthy Caucasian individuals from Russia, 39 in total and aged roughly 6 to 100 years, were included as donors. Roughly 11 milliliters of peripheral blood were drawn from each donor into EDTA-treated Vacutainer tubes. Ficoll-Paque density-gradient centrifugation was used to isolate PBMCs, with at least 7 million per sample. Trizol reagent was used to extract total RNA from PBMCs, with at least 5.5 micrograms per sample. Naive CD45RAhigh/CD27high T cell percentages were measured by flow cytometry on a PBMC aliquot from every donor. This sample is drawn from a study of blood T cells in healthy people across ages (dated by TCRdb to about 2015). With regard to the full study: In model experiments, roughly one uniquely barcoded TCR beta cDNA molecule per two T cells was captured by template switching. Age-related changes in TCR beta repertoire diversity were measured in the study by deep sequencing normalized with unique cDNA molecular identifiers. The donors were split into four age groups: young (average around 15 years), middle-aged (about 40), aged (roughly 65) and long-lived (over 80). The study analyzed two additional independent replicas of 1 million unique cDNA reads from the same blood draw for two donors, one aged 18 to 30 and one aged 80 or older. To avoid experimental bias, donors of different ages were spread randomly across the sequencing lanes. Points the paper makes about the study in general: Donor CMV infection status was unknown, potentially confounding age-related changes in expanded clonotypes. Total diversity estimates from one million sequenced T cells were considered lower bounds and underestimates. As age increased, observed TCR beta diversity per million T cells dropped in a roughly linear way, and a significant reduction was already evident by age around 41. Bulk unsorted PBMC profiling prevented conclusive comparison of naive and antigen-experienced compartments. A strong correlation was found between observed TCR beta diversity and the percentage of naive T cells measured by flow cytometry. Compared with the aged group, the long-lived group had more naive CD4+ T cells, fewer expanded clones and increased TCR diversity, suggesting age selection.

The library was obtained by 5' RACE. TCRdb lists the instrument as Illumina HiSeq 2500. The second PCR ran for roughly 6 to 11 cycles and used a J-beta primer mix along with a sample-barcoded 5' primer. A template-switch 5' adaptor carrying 12 random nucleotides introduced a unique molecular identifier onto each TCR beta cDNA molecule. At least 2.5 million CDR3-containing paired-end reads were obtained from each sample. The Mint cDNA synthesis kit, primed by a TRBC-specific oligonucleotide, was used to synthesize first-strand cDNA from all RNA. Following uracil-DNA glycosylase treatment, a first 18-cycle PCR with universal primers M1SS and BC2_uni_R was performed on all cDNA. Concerning the study's data processing: For normalization, 1 million high-quality reads were randomly selected from each sample, with every read carrying a distinct molecular identifier. Reads sharing molecular identifiers were discarded rather than binned into consensus sequences. MiTCR, run with a Q25 quality threshold and the strictest error-elimination algorithm, handled CDR3 identification, clonotype clustering and error correction. A nonparametric unseen species model using Euler transformation provided a lower-bound estimate of total TCR beta diversity. TCRdb trimmed public reads at Q25 via fastp, called clones via MiXCR and kept in-frame beta chains. Identical CDR3 proteins give one entry, which carries the most common genes and DNA. For this entry, the V and J calls and clone size follow TCRdb and not the study's own pipeline. The sample data list about 940,000 distinct CDR3 sequences, and approximately 49% of these were observed just once. The biggest ten clones account for about an eighth of the sample.

The TCR was taken from a man aged 25-45 years in good health. Material: blood.

The base sequence is TGTGCCAGCAGCCTCCCCACGAACACTGAAGCTTTCTTT. Protein translation: CASSLPTNTEAFF. The receptor chain draws on TRBV7-9 and TRBJ1-1; the D gene remains uncertain. The CDR1 and CDR2 encoded by the germline V gene (reference sequence) are SEHNR and FQNEAQ. V loses 5 bases of germline sequence and J loses 1 base, and the interval between the two ends is 8 bases. From the cysteine through the phenylalanine, the CDR3 covers 13 amino acids. Only the CDR3 part of the read is kept: 39 bases, read in frame from the first base.